Below are 16 T cell receptor beta chains sequenced from a single sample in a study of cytomegalovirus exposure and HLA in healthy donors. PCR was performed using 60 Vbeta and 13 Jbeta primers. Libraries were prepared by immunoSEQ multiplex PCR; TCRdb keeps only in-frame clonotypes and omits some of them. The table lists about 59,000 clones, around 85% of them singletons, with over 1.5% in the top ten. The sequencing input was PBMCs. The receptors shown here come from a man aged 40-49 years in good health and CMV-seronegative.

V is TRBV5-1 and J is TRBJ2-1, with a tentative D call TRBD1 (6 bases). Trimming pared 2 bases from V and 4 bases from J, leaving 13 bases between. This CDR3 contains 15 residues. Germline V gene lookup returns CDR1 SGHRS and CDR2 YFSETQ. The CDR3 DNA reads as TGCGCCAGCAGCTTTGGGCAGGGGAAATACAATGAGCAGTTCTTC. Translating gives CASSFGQGKYNEQFF.

The chain links TRBV2 to TRBJ2-3; TRBD2 matches 10 bases. The CDR3 consists of 18 residues. J lost 0 bases, V lost 6 bases, and 12 bases had no gene match. In germline, CDR1 is SNHLY, CDR2 FYNNEI. The CDR3 sequence: CASSSRLTSGQSTDTQYF. Here the CDR3 DNA reads TGTGCCAGCAGCTCCCGATTGACTAGCGGGCAGAGCACAGATACGCAGTATTTT.

This chain joins TRBV7-2 and TRBJ1-6; no definite D call. The CDR3 runs to 16 residues. V lost 0 bases, J lost 0 bases, and 6 bases lay in between. Germline CDR1 SGHTA, CDR2 FQGNSA. The CDR3: CASSLAESSYNSPLHF. CDR3 DNA sequence: TGTGCCAGCAGCTTAGCAGAGAGCTCCTATAATTCACCCCTCCACTTT. Drawing the rest from reference TRBV7-2 and TRBJ1-6, the complete variable domain is GAGVSQSPSNKVTEKGKDVELRCDPISGHTALYWYRQSLGQGLEFLIYFQGNSAPDKSGLPSDRFSAERTGGSVSTLTIQRTQQEDSAVYLCASSLAESSYNSPLHFGNGTRLTVT.

V usage is TRBV5-1 and J usage is TRBJ2-5, with a tentative D call TRBD2 (6 bases). The J call may not be correct, given that the DNA end is closer to TRBJ2-7. The CDR3 consists of 13 residues. The germline V gene has CDR1 SGHRS and CDR2 YFSETQ. As DNA, the CDR3 is TGCGCCAGCAGCTTGGTCAGGGACTCCGAGCAGTACTTC. Translated: CASSLVRDSEQYF.

The chain has TRBV4-2 and TRBJ2-1, with D possibly matching TRBD1 (6 bases). V lost 0 bases and J lost 1, with 13 bases in between. Germline V gene data show CDR1 as LGHNA and CDR2 as YNFKEQ. This CDR3 comprises 17 residues. Written as DNA, the CDR3 is TGTGCCAGCAGCCAAGACCTCCAGGGGATTTCCTACAATGAGCAGTTCTTC. Its translation is CASSQDLQGISYNEQFF.

This chain uses TRBV10-3 with TRBJ1-1, with D unclear. The germline V and J ends were trimmed by 8 bases and 0 bases, with 7 bases remaining between them. Germline CDR1 ENHRY, CDR2 SYGVKD. There are 12 residues in the CDR3. CDR3 DNA sequence: TGTGCCATCGGTGGAGTGAACACTGAAGCTTTCTTT. Encoded protein: CAIGGVNTEAFF.

V and J are TRBV5-5 and TRBJ1-6; 9 bases match TRBD1. Germline trimming cut 6 bases from V and 6 bases from J; bases unmatched to any gene: 7. There are 15 residues in the CDR3. Germline V gene sequence: CDR1 SGHKS, CDR2 YYEKEE (reference sequence). CDR3 DNA: TGTGCCAGCACCAGGACAGGGGTAGGTAATTCACCCCTCCACTTT. Its protein is CASTRTGVGNSPLHF. Drawing the rest from reference TRBV5-5 and TRBJ1-6, the complete variable domain is DAGVTQSPTHLIKTRGQQVTLRCSPISGHKSVSWYQQVLGQGPQFIFQYYEKEERGRGNFPDRFSARQFPNYSSELNVNALLLGDSALYLCASTRTGVGNSPLHFGNGTRLTVT.

This rearrangement joins TRBV18 to TRBJ1-1; a weak D match, TRBD1 (5 bases). V was trimmed by 3 bases and J by 5 bases, leaving 16 bases between them. This CDR3 has 15 amino acids. Germline-derived CDR1 and CDR2 are KGHSH and LQKENI. The CDR3 DNA follows: TGTGCCAGCTCACCGGTGGCTCAGGGTGGAACTGAAGCTTTCTTT. Translating gives CASSPVAQGGTEAFF.

The V gene is TRBV28, the J gene TRBJ1-2; possibly TRBD1 for D (5 bases). This CDR3 is built from 14 residues. V was shortened by 3 bases and J by 8 bases, with 16 bases between the two germline ends. Germline CDR1 reads MDHEN; CDR2 reads SYDVKM. The CDR3 region is CASSLGGGGYGYTF. The DNA of the CDR3 is TGTGCCAGCAGTTTGGGGGGAGGAGGATACGGCTACACCTTC.

This clone was counted a few times. The genes are TRBV18 and TRBJ1-6; D may be TRBD1 (6 bases). Looked up from germline, CDR1 is KGHSH and CDR2 is LQKENI. Trimming removed 2 bases at V and 7 bases at J, with 9 bases between. The CDR3 consists of 14 residues. CDR3 coding DNA: TGTGCCAGCTCACCAGCAGGGGAAAATTCACCCCTCCACTTT. The encoded protein is CASSPAGENSPLHF.

The rearrangement links TRBV7-2 to TRBJ1-2; 7 bases are shared with TRBD1. The germline V gene has CDR1 SGHTA and CDR2 FQGNSA. V dropped 6 bases and J dropped 7; count of bases not matched to a gene: 14. The CDR3 spans 15 residues. As DNA, the CDR3 is TGTGCCAGCAGTCCCCAAGGGGGCGCCGTTGGTGGCTACACCTTC. It yields the protein CASSPQGGAVGGYTF.

The rearrangement joins TRBV5-6 to TRBJ2-4; the D gene is possibly TRBD2 (6 bases). Germline lookup yields CDR1 SGHDT and CDR2 YYEEEE. The CDR3 contains 17 residues. Trimming left V 0 bases short and J 0 bases short, with 13 bases between. CDR3 DNA: TGTGCCAGCAGCTTGGGGAGGGGCGGACTAGCCAAAAACATTCAGTACTTC. It is translated as CASSLGRGGLAKNIQYF.

The genes are TRBV29-1 and TRBJ2-7, with 10 bases fitting TRBD1. Trimming cost V 7 bases and J 1 base; bases outside gene matches: 4. Germline V gene lookup returns CDR1 SQVTM and CDR2 ANQGSEA. This CDR3 spans 13 amino acids. The chain's CDR3 is CSAMDRGSYEQYF. The DNA for the CDR3 is TGCAGCGCCATGGACAGGGGGTCCTACGAGCAGTACTTC.

The chain uses TRBV19 and TRBJ1-5, with D hard to call. Germline V gene lookup returns CDR1 LNHDA and CDR2 SQIVND (reference sequence). Trimming took off 7 bases at V and 3 bases at J, with 13 bases between the two ends. The CDR3 has 14 amino acids. The CDR3 region has the DNA TGTGCCAGTACATGGAGTAAGTCCAATCAGCCCCAGCATTTT. This gives the protein CASTWSKSNQPQHF.

The chain uses TRBV5-6 and TRBJ1-3; 7 nucleotides line up with TRBD1. V dropped 0 bases and J dropped 3; count of bases not matched to a gene: 0. The CDR3 loop spans 14 amino acids. Germline values: CDR1 SGHDT, CDR2 YYEEEE. CDR3 DNA: TGTGCCAGCAGCTTGGGACAGGGTGGAAACACCATATATTTT. Its translation is CASSLGQGGNTIYF.

This sequence joins TRBV10-3 and TRBJ1-4; 8 bases align to TRBD1. Germline CDR1 ENHRY, CDR2 SYGVKD. This CDR3 comprises 14 residues. V shed 0 bases and J 12 bases; nucleotides not matched to a gene: 6. Written as DNA, the CDR3 is TGTGCCATCAGTGAGTCGACGGACAGGGCGGAACTGTTTTTT. Translated: CAISESTDRAELFF.